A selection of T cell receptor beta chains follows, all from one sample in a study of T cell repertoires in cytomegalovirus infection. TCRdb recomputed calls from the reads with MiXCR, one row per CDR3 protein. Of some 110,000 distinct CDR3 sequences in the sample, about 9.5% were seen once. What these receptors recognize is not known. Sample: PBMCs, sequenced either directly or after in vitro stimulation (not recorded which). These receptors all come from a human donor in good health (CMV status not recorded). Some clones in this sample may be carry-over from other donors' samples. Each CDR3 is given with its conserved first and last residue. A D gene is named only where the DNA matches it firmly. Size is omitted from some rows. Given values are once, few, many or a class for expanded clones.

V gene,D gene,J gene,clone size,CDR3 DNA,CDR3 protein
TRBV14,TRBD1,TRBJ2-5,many,TGTGCCAGCAGCCAAGATATCCCCAGGGGGTCGGAGACCCAGTACTTC,CASSQDIPRGSETQYF
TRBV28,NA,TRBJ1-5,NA,TGTGCCAGCAGTTTCTTGGATTTTCAGCCCCAGCATTTT,CASSFLDFQPQHF
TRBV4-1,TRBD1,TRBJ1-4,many,TGCGCCAGCAGGCGACAGGGCAGAAATGAAAAACTGTTTTTT,CASRRQGRNEKLFF
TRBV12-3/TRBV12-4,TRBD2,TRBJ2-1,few,TGTGCCAGCGGCGGTAGCGGGAGGGTAAATGAGCAGTTCTTC,CASGGSGRVNEQFF
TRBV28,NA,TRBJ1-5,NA,TGTGCCAGCAGTTTGGGAGGGGTCCAGCCCCAGCATTTT,CASSLGGVQPQHF
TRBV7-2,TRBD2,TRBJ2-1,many,TGTGCCAGCAGCTTACAGAGCGGGAGGACATACAATGAGCAGTTCTTC,CASSLQSGRTYNEQFF
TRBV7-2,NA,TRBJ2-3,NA,TGTGCCAGCAGAAAAGGGGGGAGCACAGATACGCAGTATTTT,CASRKGGSTDTQYF
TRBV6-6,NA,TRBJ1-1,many,TGTGCCAGCAGTTACGACAGTGAAGCTTTCTTT,CASSYDSEAFF
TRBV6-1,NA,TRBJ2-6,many,TGTGCCTCCAAATTGGCGGGCTTCGGGGCCAACGTCCTGACTTTC,CASKLAGFGANVLTF
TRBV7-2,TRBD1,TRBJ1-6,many,TGTGCCAGCAGCTTAGGATTGGCAGGGGGCTACTCCACTGATAATTCACCCCTCCACTTT,CASSLGLAGGYSTDNSPLHF
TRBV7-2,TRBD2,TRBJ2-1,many,TGTGCCAGCAGCTTAGCTAGCGGGAGCGGGTACAATGAGCAGTTCTTC,CASSLASGSGYNEQFF
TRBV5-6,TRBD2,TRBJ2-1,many,TGTGCCAGCAGCTTAACTAGCGCCGGCAATGAGCAGTTCTTC,CASSLTSAGNEQFF
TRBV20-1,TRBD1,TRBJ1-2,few,TGCAGTGCTGCCCGACAGGGCAGTACGGCTGTCGGCTACACCTTC,CSAARQGSTAVGYTF
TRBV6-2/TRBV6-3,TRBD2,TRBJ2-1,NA,TGTGCCAGCAGTTACCTCTTCCGCGGGAGTGACAATGAGCAGTTCTTC,CASSYLFRGSDNEQFF
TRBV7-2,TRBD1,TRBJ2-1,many,TGTGCCAGCAGCTTAGTCAGACAGGGCGGGGAGCAGTTCTTC,CASSLVRQGGEQFF
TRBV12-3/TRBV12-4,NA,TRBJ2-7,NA,TGTGCCAGCAGTTCCCGGGACTCTTTCCTCTACGAGCAGTACTTC,CASSSRDSFLYEQYF
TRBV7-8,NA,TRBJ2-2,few,TGTGTCAGCAAACCAGCGACCAACACCGGGGAGCTGTTTTTT,CVSKPATNTGELFF
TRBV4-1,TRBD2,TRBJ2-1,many,TGCGCCAGCAGCGTGGGACTAGCTGTTTCCTACAATGAGCAGTTCTTC,CASSVGLAVSYNEQFF
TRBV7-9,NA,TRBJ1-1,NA,TGTGCCAGCAGCTTATTTGACCGGGCCACTGAAGCTTTCTTT,CASSLFDRATEAFF
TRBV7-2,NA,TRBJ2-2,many,TGTGCCAGCAGCTTATCGAGGTCACGTAACACCGGGGAGCTGTTTTTT,CASSLSRSRNTGELFF
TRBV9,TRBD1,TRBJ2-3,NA,TGTGCCAGCAGCGTCACAGGGGAGCCAAATACGCAGTATTTT,CASSVTGEPNTQYF
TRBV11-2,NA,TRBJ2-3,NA,TGTGCCAGCAGCTCTGGACTGGATCGCACAGATACGCAGTATTTT,CASSSGLDRTDTQYF
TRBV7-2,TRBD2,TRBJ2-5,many,TGTGCCAGCCGACTAGCGGGAGAGACCCAGTACTTC,CASRLAGETQYF
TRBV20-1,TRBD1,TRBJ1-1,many,TGCAGTGCTAGAGTGGGGACAGGAATGAACACTGAAGCTTTCTTT,CSARVGTGMNTEAFF
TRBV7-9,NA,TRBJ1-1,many,TGTGCCAGCAGCTTAATAAACACTGAAGCTTTCTTT,CASSLINTEAFF
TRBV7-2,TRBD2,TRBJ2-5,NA,TGTGCCAGCAGCACCCGTCTACGGGCTAGCGGGATCCAAGAGACCCAGTACTTC,CASSTRLRASGIQETQYF
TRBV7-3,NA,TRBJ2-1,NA,TGTGCCAGCAGCCCCCAAGGAGCGGTGAACAATGAGCAGTTCTTC,CASSPQGAVNNEQFF
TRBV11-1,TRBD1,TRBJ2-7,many,TGTGCCAGCAGCTTAGCGCGAGGGGGCTTTATCAACGAGCAGTACTTC,CASSLARGGFINEQYF
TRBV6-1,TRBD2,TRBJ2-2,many,TGTGCCAGCAGTTTATATAGCGGGAGGGCCACCGGGGAGCTGTTTTTT,CASSLYSGRATGELFF
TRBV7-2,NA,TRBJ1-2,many,TGTGCCAGCAGCTTAGGGGGCAGACAAGCTAACTATGGCTACACCTTC,CASSLGGRQANYGYTF
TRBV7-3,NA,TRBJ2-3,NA,TGTGCCAGCAGCTTAGTTGGGACAAGCACAGATACGCAGTATTTT,CASSLVGTSTDTQYF
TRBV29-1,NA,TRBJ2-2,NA,TGCAGCGTTGGTGTCCAGGCCGGGGCTGGGGAGCTGTTTTTT,CSVGVQAGAGELFF
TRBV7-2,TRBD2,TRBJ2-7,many,TGTGCCAGCAGCTTAGATCTGTCTAGCGGGAGGGTCGCGCAGTACTTC,CASSLDLSSGRVAQYF
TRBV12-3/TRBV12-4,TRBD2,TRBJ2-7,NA,TGTGCCAGCTCAACCGGGACTAGCTACGAGCAGTACTTC,CASSTGTSYEQYF
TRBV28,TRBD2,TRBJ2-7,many,TGTGCCAGCAGTGAGGGGGGAACTAGCGGGCGGGGGCAGTACTTC,CASSEGGTSGRGQYF
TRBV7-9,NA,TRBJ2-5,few,TGTGCCAGCGGCCGGGACCTACAAGAGACCCAGTACTTC,CASGRDLQETQYF
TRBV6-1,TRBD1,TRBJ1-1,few,TGTGCCAGCAGTACAGGGGGGACTGAAGCTTTCTTT,CASSTGGTEAFF
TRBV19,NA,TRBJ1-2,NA,TGTGCCAGTAAAGAACAGGGCTTTTCGAGCTACACCTTC,CASKEQGFSSYTF
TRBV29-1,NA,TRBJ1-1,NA,TGCAGCGTTGGTCCAGCGAACACTGAAGCTTTCTTT,CSVGPANTEAFF
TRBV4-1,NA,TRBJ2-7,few,TGCGCCAGCAGCCCAGGTGAGGGGCACTACGAGCAGTACTTC,CASSPGEGHYEQYF
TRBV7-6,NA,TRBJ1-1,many,TGTGCCAGCAGCTCCCAGATGAACACTGAAGCTTTCTTT,CASSSQMNTEAFF
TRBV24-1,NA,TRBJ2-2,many,TGTGCCACCAGTGATTTAGCTGACACCGGGGAGCTGTTTTTT,CATSDLADTGELFF
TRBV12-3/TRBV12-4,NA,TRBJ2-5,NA,TGTGCCAGCAGCCTAGAGACCCAGTACTTC,CASSLETQYF
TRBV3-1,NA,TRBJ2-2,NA,TGTGCCAGCAGCCTCCGAACGAACACCGGGGAGCTGTTTTTT,CASSLRTNTGELFF
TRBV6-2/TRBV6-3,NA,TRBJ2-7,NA,TGTGCCAGCAGTCCCTCCGGGACATTAGCCTACGAGCAGTACTTC,CASSPSGTLAYEQYF
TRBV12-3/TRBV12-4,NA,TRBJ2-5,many,TGTGCCAGCAGGGGCCCCGGTGTAGAGACCCAGTACTTC,CASRGPGVETQYF
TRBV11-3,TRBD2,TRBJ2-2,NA,TGTGCCAGCAGCTTAGGACTAGCGGGAGTGAACACCGGGGAGCTGTTTTTT,CASSLGLAGVNTGELFF
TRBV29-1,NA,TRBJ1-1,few,TGCACCGGGGGAAGATCAGGTGGTGAAGCTTTCTTT,CTGGRSGGEAFF
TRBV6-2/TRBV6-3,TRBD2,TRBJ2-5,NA,TGTGCCAGCAGCATGACTAGCGGGAGGCTCGGGACCCAGTACTTC,CASSMTSGRLGTQYF
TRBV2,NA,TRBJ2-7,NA,TGTGCCAGCAGTACCCAGAAGGGGTACGAGCAGTACTTC,CASSTQKGYEQYF
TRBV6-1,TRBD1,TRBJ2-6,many,TGTGCCAGCGCACGTCGACAGGGGGCTTCTGGGGCCAACGTCCTGACTTTC,CASARRQGASGANVLTF
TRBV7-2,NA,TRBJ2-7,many,TGTGCCAGCAGCTCTCCCGACGAATTCACCTACGAGCAGTACTTC,CASSSPDEFTYEQYF
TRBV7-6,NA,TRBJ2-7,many,TGTGCCAGCAGCTTTTTTACGGGCGAGCAGTACTTC,CASSFFTGEQYF
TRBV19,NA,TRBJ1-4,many,TGTGCCAGTAGTATCGGGGACGGTAATGAAAAACTGTTTTTT,CASSIGDGNEKLFF
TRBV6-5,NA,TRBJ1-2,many,TGTGCCAGCAGACAGACCTTTAACTATGGCTACACCTTC,CASRQTFNYGYTF
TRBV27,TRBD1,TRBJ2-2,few,TGTGCCAGCAGTCCCCGGGACAGGGGATTGGGCGGGGAGCTGTTTTTT,CASSPRDRGLGGELFF
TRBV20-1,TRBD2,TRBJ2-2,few,TGCAGTGCTAGAGATGCGAGGACTAGCGGGATCGGCGGCACCGGGGAGCTGTTTTTT,CSARDARTSGIGGTGELFF
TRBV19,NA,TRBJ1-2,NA,TGTGCCAGTCTCCCAGGGCCCGGCTATGGCTACACCTTC,CASLPGPGYGYTF
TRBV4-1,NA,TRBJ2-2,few,TGCGCCAGCAGCCTAAAACTTGGTCTCCCCGGGGAGCTGTTTTTT,CASSLKLGLPGELFF